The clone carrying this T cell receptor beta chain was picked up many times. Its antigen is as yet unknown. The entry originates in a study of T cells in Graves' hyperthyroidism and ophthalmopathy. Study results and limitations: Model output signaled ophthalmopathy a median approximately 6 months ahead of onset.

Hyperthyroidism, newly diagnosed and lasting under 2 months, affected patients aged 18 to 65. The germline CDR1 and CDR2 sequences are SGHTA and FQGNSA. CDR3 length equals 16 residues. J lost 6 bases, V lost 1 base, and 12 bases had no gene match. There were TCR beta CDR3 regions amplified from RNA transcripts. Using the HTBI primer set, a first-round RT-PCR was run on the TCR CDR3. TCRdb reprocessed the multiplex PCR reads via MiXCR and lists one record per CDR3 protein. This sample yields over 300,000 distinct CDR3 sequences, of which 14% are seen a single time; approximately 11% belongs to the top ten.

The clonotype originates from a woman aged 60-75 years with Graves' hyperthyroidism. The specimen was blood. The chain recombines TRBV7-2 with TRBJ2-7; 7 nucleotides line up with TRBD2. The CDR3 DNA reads TGTGCCAGCAGCTTAGTGGCGGGAGTTCCAGCTGGCGAGCAGTACTTC. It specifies CASSLVAGVPAGEQYF.